Following are 23 T cell receptor beta chains from one sample sequenced in a study of molecular identifiers for immune sequencing clone quantification. From the PCR reads, TCRdb called clonotypes with MiXCR, one entry per CDR3 protein. The sample lists some 680,000 distinct CDR3 sequences; about 25% were seen once. Specimen: naive CD8+ T cells from blood, with Jurkat cell RNA spiked in. Subset meaning: FACS-sorted CD8+CD4-CCR7+CD45RA+ naive T cells. All receptors derive from a human donor in good health. Some libraries in this study had Jurkat cell RNA spiked in.

In the case of this clonotype: The junction departs from germline at one end; a sequencing error may be responsible. The chain links TRBV11-2 to TRBJ2-7; unclear D gene. The germline V gene has CDR1 SGHAT and CDR2 FQNNGV. The length of the CDR3 is 13 residues. The chain's CDR3 is CVSSLGQAYEQYF. The CDR3, as DNA: TGTGTCAGCAGCTTAGGCCAGGCCTACGAGCAGTACTTC.

With regard to this clonotype: A read error may produce the germline difference seen at one junction end. V and J are TRBV11-2 and TRBJ2-7; TRBD2 agrees at 10 bases. The CDR3 has 16 residues. Per germline, CDR1 SGHAT and CDR2 FQNNGV. The CDR3 region is CASSTPLAGVPYERYF. The DNA of the CDR3 is TGTGCCAGCAGCACGCCTCTAGCGGGGGTTCCCTACGAGCGGTACTTC.

Many counts were recorded for this clonotype. Written as DNA, the CDR3 is TGTGCCAGCAGTTCTCATAACAGGTACCATCAGCCCCAGCATTTT. This sequence encodes CASSSHNRYHQPQHF. The J gene is TRBJ1-5, the V gene TRBV6-2 or TRBV6-3; D is possibly TRBD1 (5 bases). Germline-derived CDR1 and CDR2 are MNHEY and SVGEGT. With 4 bases removed from V and 5 bases from J, the gap between germline ends came to 15 bases. This CDR3 has 15 residues.

On this clonotype: Given a much more abundant clone one base away, this may be a read error. This chain uses TRBV20-1 with TRBJ1-3, with a weak D call TRBD1 (5 bases). The CDR3 spans 17 residues. CDR1 and CDR2 (germline): DFQATT, SNEGSKA (reference sequence). V gave up 0 bases and J gave up 0 bases, with 15 bases separating them. The CDR3 nucleotides are TGCAGTGCTAGAGACCCGGACAACCGCTTCTCTGGAAACACCATATATTTT. Translated: CSARDPDNRFSGNTIYF.

Regarding this clonotype: Possible read error: a much larger clone is one base away. The chain has TRBV5-1 and TRBJ2-5; no firm D call. CDR3 length: 12 residues. CDR1 is SGHRS and CDR2 is YFSETQ in the germline V gene. CDR3 DNA: TGCGCCAGCAGCTTGCCCCTAGAGACCCACTACTTC. Protein sequence: CASSLPLETHYF.

The J gene is TRBJ2-1, the V gene TRBV6-6; TRBD2 agrees at 8 bases. The CDR3 is made up of 16 amino acids. Trimming at V came to 0 bases and at J to 4 bases, leaving 5 bases not matched to a gene. Germline values: CDR1 MNHNY, CDR2 SVGAGI (reference sequence). This CDR3 reads CASSYSVQRGYNEQFF. Written as DNA, the CDR3 is TGTGCCAGCAGTTACTCGGTACAGCGGGGGTACAATGAGCAGTTCTTC.

The rearrangement joins TRBV5-1 to TRBJ2-2; 10 bases are shared with TRBD1. V shed 3 bases, J shed 6 bases, and the junction held 2 bases outside the gene matches. This CDR3 is built from 14 residues. The germline gives CDR1 SGHRS, CDR2 YFSETQ. The CDR3 loop reads CASSWDRGSGELFF. CDR3 bases: TGCGCCAGCAGCTGGGACAGGGGATCCGGGGAGCTGTTTTTT.

This clonotype was detected many times. The chain is built from TRBV24-1 and TRBJ2-3, with TRBD2 matching over 7 bases. V trimming: 3 bases; J trimming: 8 bases; junction bases outside the gene matches: 4. Germline V CDR1 and CDR2: KGHDR, SFDVKD. The CDR3 extends over 13 amino acids. Here the CDR3 reads CATSDRLAGTQYF. DNA for the CDR3: TGTGCCACCAGTGATCGACTAGCTGGTACGCAGTATTTT.

With regard to this clonotype: A read error is possible here, since a much larger clone lies one base away. The chain couples TRBV7-6 to TRBJ2-5; 10 nucleotides match TRBD2. The germline CDR1 and CDR2 sequences are SGHVS and FNYEAQ. V was clipped by 1 base and J by 3 bases; unmatched bases: 5. The CDR3 is made up of 16 amino acids. Here the CDR3 DNA reads TGTGCCAGCAGCTTAGTACCTAGCGGGGGTAAAGAGACCCAGTACTTC. This codes for CASSLVPSGGKETQYF.

This clonotype appeared many times. The chain links TRBV12-3 or TRBV12-4 to TRBJ2-3; possible D gene TRBD1, 5 bases. V was cut by 5 bases and J by 0 bases, with 12 bases left in between. The CDR3 has 15 amino acids. CDR3 coding DNA: TGTGCCAGCAGTCACCGACAGTCGAGCACAGATACGCAGTATTTT. Translated, it gives CASSHRQSSTDTQYF.

Note on this clonotype: A read error may explain this, as a much larger clone is one base away. V is TRBV4-3 and J is TRBJ1-1, with D perhaps matching TRBD1 (6 bases). The germline V gene encodes CDR1 LGHNA and CDR2 YSLEER. Deletions cut 0 bases from V and 4 bases from J, with 12 bases between. This CDR3 comprises 15 residues. The DNA for the CDR3 is TGCGCCAGCAGCCAAGACAGACAGGCGAGCACTGAAGCTTTCTTT. Translated, it gives CASSQDRQASTEAFF.

Details on this clonotype: A much larger clone sits a single nucleotide away, making a read error possible. This CDR3 is CASSIGGENTEAFF. Written as DNA, the CDR3 is TGTGCCAGTAGTATTGGTGGGGAAAACACTGAAGCTTTCTTT. The V and J genes are TRBV19 and TRBJ1-1, with D uncertain. Germline V CDR1 and CDR2: LNHDA, SQIVND (reference sequence). V shed 3 bases and J shed 2 bases, with 10 bases lying between them. CDR3 size: 14 residues.

This clonotype was recorded many times. The V gene is TRBV7-2, the J gene TRBJ2-5; D gene ambiguous. Germline assignment: CDR1 SGHTA and CDR2 FQGNSA. V was pared by 1 base and J by 1 base, with 19 bases between. The CDR3 sequence is 18 residues long. The CDR3 coding sequence is TGTGCCAGCAGCTTAGGCGTCGTGTCAGGACCCGGCCAAGAGACCCAGTACTTC. Its protein product is CASSLGVVSGPGQETQYF. Full variable domain (rest looked up from reference TRBV7-2 and TRBJ2-5): GAGVSQSPSNKVTEKGKDVELRCDPISGHTALYWYRQSLGQGLEFLIYFQGNSAPDKSGLPSDRFSAERTGGSVSTLTIQRTQQEDSAVYLCASSLGVVSGPGQETQYFGPGTRLLVL.

This clonotype was detected a few times. The chain couples TRBV27 to TRBJ2-3; possibly TRBD1 or TRBD2 for D (5 bases each). The germline V gene encodes CDR1 MNHEY and CDR2 SMNVEV (reference sequence). CDR3 length: 15 residues. Trimming cost V 5 bases and J 8 bases, with 20 bases left between them. CDR3: CASSPLQAGGLTQYF. CDR3 DNA sequence: TGTGCCAGCAGTCCGCTACAGGCCGGCGGGCTTACGCAGTATTTT.

Points on this clonotype: At one of its ends the junction is not consistent with the germline gene, which may arise from a read error. The chain employs TRBV12-3 or TRBV12-4 and TRBJ1-2; a possible D gene is TRBD1 (5 bases). This CDR3 comprises 15 residues. The DNA of the CDR3 is TGTGCCGGCAGCCCCGGCGGGGACGGGCTGTATGGCTACACCTTC. It codes for CAGSPGGDGLYGYTF.

This clonotype was recorded a few times. V and J are TRBV7-2 and TRBJ2-7; D unclear. Germline V gives CDR1 SGHTA, CDR2 FQGNSA. V was pared by 5 bases and J by 6 bases, with 17 bases between. The CDR3 runs 14 residues. This CDR3 reads CASSPMHRVREQYF. The CDR3 nucleotides are TGTGCCAGCAGCCCTATGCATAGAGTCCGCGAGCAGTACTTC.

The sample holds many counts of this clonotype. This rearrangement joins TRBV9 to TRBJ2-2, with D perhaps given as TRBD1 or TRBD2 (5 bases each). This CDR3 has 15 residues. Trimming took 0 bases from V and 3 from J, leaving 9 bases between them. The germline V gene encodes CDR1 SGDLS and CDR2 YYNGEE. CDR3 coding DNA: TGTGCCAGCAGCGTAGAGAGGGACCACACCGGGGAGCTGTTTTTT. It codes for CASSVERDHTGELFF. Based on the CDR3 plus reference TRBV9 and TRBJ2-2, the full variable domain is DSGVTQTPKHLITATGQRVTLRCSPRSGDLSVYWYQQSLDQGLQFLIQYYNGEERAKGNILERFSAQQFPDLHSELNLSSLELGDSALYFCASSVERDHTGELFFGEGSRLTVL.

Turning to this clonotype: A much more abundant neighbour one base away suggests this may be a read error. The genes are TRBV6-2 or TRBV6-3 and TRBJ1-5; D call uncertain. The CDR3 is 15 amino acids. The germline V and J ends were trimmed by 11 bases and 6 bases, with 23 bases remaining between them. Germline CDR1 MNHEY, CDR2 SVGEGT. CDR3 sequence reads: CAGTTSVGYGQPQHF. CDR3 nucleotide sequence: TGTGCCGGCACGACGAGCGTGGGTTACGGTCAGCCCCAGCATTTT.

This clonotype has at least ten counts. Written as DNA, the CDR3 is TGCGCCAGCTCACGGACAGGGTCGATGGAGACCCAGTACTTC. This gives the protein CASSRTGSMETQYF. The chain links TRBV5-1 to TRBJ2-5, with 8 nucleotides matching TRBD1. The CDR3 runs 14 residues. Germline V CDR1 and CDR2: SGHRS, YFSETQ. V was pared by 7 bases and J by 5 bases, with 10 bases of the junction left unmatched.

V is TRBV27 and J is TRBJ2-7, with D possibly being TRBD1 (5 bases). Germline assignment: CDR1 MNHEY and CDR2 SMNVEV (reference sequence). The V end lost 3 bases, the J end lost 5 bases, and 17 bases lay between the germline ends. There are 15 residues in the CDR3. CDR3 protein: CASSLAAGLTHEQYF. The CDR3 DNA is TGTGCCAGCAGTTTGGCGGCAGGGCTTACGCACGAGCAGTACTTC.

This chain connects TRBV21-1 to TRBJ2-3. TRBV21-1 is recorded as a pseudogene. The CDR3 has 19 amino acids. Here the CDR3 reads CASSTRNKGESPSTDTQYF. CDR3 coding DNA: TGTGCCAGCAGCACCCGAAATAAGGGTGAAAGTCCTAGCACAGATACGCAGTATTTT.

The V call is TRBV12-5, the J call TRBJ2-1; D unclear. V was trimmed by 4 bases and J by 0 bases, leaving 10 bases between them. Germline V gene sequence: CDR1 LGHNT, CDR2 FRNRAP. The CDR3 extends over 15 amino acids. The CDR3 protein is CASGSSESSYNEQFF. Written as DNA, the CDR3 is TGTGCTAGTGGTTCCAGCGAGAGCTCCTACAATGAGCAGTTCTTC.

The CDR3 here is CASSSHLGQGAISGELFF. CDR3 nucleotides: TGCGCCAGCAGCTCACACCTAGGACAGGGGGCGATCTCCGGGGAGCTGTTTTTT. The V call is TRBV5-1, the J call TRBJ2-2, with TRBD1 matching 11 bases. V trimming: 3 bases; J trimming: 6 bases; junction bases outside the gene matches: 13. The CDR3 totals 18 residues. Germline V gives CDR1 SGHRS, CDR2 YFSETQ.